This record covers a single T cell receptor (beta chain). What it binds is unknown. The assay was immunoSEQ multiplex PCR, and TCRdb's table has in-frame clones only and misses some. The sample includes some 210,000 clones, around 90% of them seen just once. The data were taken from a study of cytomegalovirus exposure and HLA in healthy donors. Trimming removed 3 bases from V and 7 bases from J; junction bases left unmatched: 7. CDR3 length: 14 residues. Germline loops: CDR1 SEHNR, CDR2 FQNEAQ (reference sequence). Study-wide results and limits: The study labeled fewer than 200 TCR beta chains cytomegalovirus-associated.

The rearrangement links TRBV7-9 to TRBJ2-7; 9 bases line up with TRBD1. The TCR comes from a woman aged 18 to 35 in good health and CMV-seropositive. The sequenced sample consisted of PBMCs. In DNA, the CDR3 is TGTGCCAGCAGCTTCTCAGGACAGGGGAGGGAGCAGTACTTC. Translated: CASSFSGQGREQYF.